A selection of T cell receptor beta chains follows, all from one sample in a study of T cell responses to AZD1222 COVID-19 vaccine. Clones were read by immunoSEQ multiplex PCR, and TCRdb kept only the in-frame ones, dropping some. The table lists about 120,000 clones, just over 90% of them singletons. Here the sequenced sample was peripheral blood, taken on day 0 of AZD1222 vaccination. Source of these receptors: an adult in good health. The CDR3 runs from the conserved cysteine through the conserved F or W. D genes are given only for firm matches. Only some rows state a clone size, as once, few, many or a class for expanded clones.

NA	TRBJ1-2	TRBD1	TRBV5-6	CASRMTGGSYGYTF	TGTGCCAGCAGAATGACAGGGGGTAGCTATGGCTACACCTTC
few	TRBJ2-7	NA	TRBV4-1	CASSQGVLQLYEQYF	TGCGCCAGCAGCCAAGGCGTCCTCCAGCTCTACGAGCAGTACTTC
NA	TRBJ1-1	NA	TRBV4-2	CASSRDGGWTEAFF	TGTGCCAGCAGCCGAGACGGGGGTTGGACTGAAGCTTTCTTT
NA	TRBJ2-5	TRBD1	TRBV19	CASSSRTGWIETQYF	TGTGCCAGTAGTTCTCGGACAGGGTGGATAGAGACCCAGTACTTC
NA	TRBJ1-1	NA	TRBV6-1	CASSEAWGESTEAFF	TGTGCCAGCAGTGAAGCATGGGGGGAGAGCACTGAAGCTTTCTTT
NA	TRBJ2-3	NA	TRBV6-5	CASSYGDTPATDTQYF	TGTGCCAGCAGTTACGGGGACACACCGGCCACAGATACGCAGTATTTT
NA	TRBJ1-5	NA	TRBV4-1	CASSQDPRRQAFDQPQHF	TGCGCCAGCAGCCAAGATCCCAGGAGGCAGGCGTTCGACCAGCCCCAGCATTTT
few	TRBJ1-6	NA	TRBV2	CASLVPIATLHF	TGTGCCAGCTTGGTCCCCATTGCGACCCTCCACTTT
NA	TRBJ2-7	NA	TRBV15	CATSRAGVYEQYF	TGTGCCACCAGCAGAGCTGGGGTCTACGAGCAGTACTTC
NA	TRBJ2-2	NA	TRBV11-1	CASSLARGNTGELFF	TGTGCCAGCAGCTTAGCGAGAGGGAACACCGGGGAGCTGTTTTTT
NA	TRBJ1-4	TRBD1	TRBV7-2	CASSLRRTGMNEKLFF	TGTGCCAGCAGCCTTCGGCGGACAGGAATGAATGAAAAACTGTTTTTT
NA	TRBJ2-7	NA	TRBV6-5	CASSYTGPYEQYF	TGTGCCAGCAGTTACACAGGGCCCTACGAGCAGTACTTC
NA	TRBJ1-2	NA	TRBV6-1	CASSESATGDYGYTF	TGTGCCAGCAGTGAATCTGCGACGGGAGACTATGGCTACACCTTC
once	TRBJ1-2	TRBD1	TRBV30	CAWSVGTGASGYTF	TGTGCCTGGAGTGTAGGGACAGGGGCCAGTGGCTACACCTTC
NA	TRBJ1-1	TRBD1	TRBV6-5	CASSLSDRLNTEAFF	TGTGCCAGCAGCCTATCGGACAGGCTGAACACTGAAGCTTTCTTT
NA	TRBJ2-7	NA	TRBV7-2	CASSLAVGEAYEQYF	TGTGCCAGCAGCTTAGCAGTAGGGGAAGCCTACGAGCAATACTTC
NA	TRBJ2-3	NA	TRBV4-3	CASSQDGFTSTDTQYF	TGCGCCAGCAGCCAAGATGGGTTCACTAGCACAGATACGCAGTATTTT
NA	TRBJ2-3	TRBD1	TRBV7-2	CASSRRKGWGQGIADTQYF	TGTGCCAGCAGCCGCCGAAAGGGTTGGGGACAGGGGATTGCAGATACGCAGTATTTT
NA	TRBJ2-2	NA	TRBV19	CASSIRFGGTGELFF	TGTGCCAGTAGTATTAGGTTCGGGGGCACCGGGGAGCTGTTTTTT
NA	TRBJ2-2	TRBD2	TRBV4-1	CASTPGGGPHTGELFF	TGCGCCAGCACCCCCGGGGGGGGCCCGCACACCGGGGAGCTGTTTTTT
NA	TRBJ2-7	NA	TRBV6-2/TRBV6-3	CASSPDSAYEQYF	TGTGCCAGCAGTCCCGACTCCGCCTACGAGCAGTACTTC
NA	TRBJ2-3	NA	TRBV29-1	CSVRTDTQYF	TGCAGCGTTAGGACAGATACGCAGTATTTT
once	TRBJ1-4	TRBD1	TRBV5-1	CASSPGTAQNEKLFF	TGCGCCAGCAGCCCCGGGACAGCACAAAATGAAAAACTGTTTTTT
NA	TRBJ1-3	NA	TRBV7-2	CASSLANIQRMTSSGNTIYF	TGTGCCAGCAGCTTAGCGAACATACAGAGAATGACGAGCTCTGGAAACACCATATATTTT
NA	TRBJ1-1	NA	TRBV19	CASSIGRGAANTEAFF	TGTGCCAGTAGTATAGGGCGTGGGGCAGCGAACACTGAAGCTTTCTTT
NA	TRBJ1-5	TRBD1	TRBV6-5	CASRTSTGPEHF	TGTGCCAGCAGAACCTCGACAGGGCCCGAGCATTTT
NA	TRBJ2-7	NA	TRBV13	CASSLARLVGFNEQYF	TGTGCCAGCAGCTTAGCCCGGCTAGTAGGGTTTAACGAGCAGTACTTC
NA	TRBJ2-3	NA	TRBV7-3	CASSLGDTRDTQYF	TGTGCCAGCAGCTTAGGAGATACCAGGGATACGCAGTATTTT
NA	TRBJ2-1	NA	TRBV13	CASRTDNEQFF	TGTGCCAGCAGGACAGACAATGAGCAGTTCTTC
NA	TRBJ1-5	NA	TRBV18	CASSLTDSNQPQHF	TGTGCCAGCTCCTTGACAGATAGCAATCAGCCCCAGCATTTT
NA	TRBJ2-2	TRBD2	TRBV5-1	CASSLETSGTGELFF	TGCGCCAGCAGCTTGGAAACTAGCGGAACCGGGGAGCTGTTTTTT
NA	TRBJ1-2	TRBD1	TRBV30	CAWSLGQGNGYTF	TGTGCCTGGAGCCTGGGACAGGGGAACGGCTACACCTTC
NA	TRBJ1-2	TRBD1	TRBV7-2	CASSLADRGVGGYTF	TGTGCCAGCAGCCTCGCGGACAGGGGAGTAGGTGGCTACACCTTC
NA	TRBJ1-6	TRBD1	TRBV27	CASSSTGLSPLHF	TGTGCCAGCAGTTCGACAGGGCTTTCACCCCTCCACTTT
NA	TRBJ1-2	NA	TRBV9	CASSGANIRGDYGYTF	TGTGCCAGCAGCGGGGCCAATATTCGGGGAGACTATGGCTACACCTTC
NA	TRBJ1-4	TRBD1	TRBV6-6	CASSTDREESEKLFF	TGTGCCAGCAGTACGGACAGGGAAGAATCTGAAAAACTGTTTTTT
NA	TRBJ1-3	NA	TRBV18	CASSPRTEGNTIYF	TGTGCCAGCTCACCACGGACAGAAGGAAACACCATATATTTT
NA	TRBJ2-7	TRBD2	TRBV9	CASSVEPSGTEQYF	TGTGCCAGCAGCGTAGAACCTAGCGGGACCGAGCAGTACTTC
once	TRBJ1-4	NA	TRBV9	CASSVGARPNEKLFF	TGTGCCAGCAGCGTAGGGGCGCGCCCTAATGAAAAACTGTTTTTT
once	TRBJ2-7	TRBD1	TRBV11-2	CASSTGTGTYEQYF	TGTGCCAGCAGCACCGGGACAGGTACCTACGAGCAGTACTTC
NA	TRBJ2-2	NA	TRBV7-9	CASSLLGLGGELFF	TGTGCCAGCAGCTTATTAGGATTAGGCGGGGAGCTGTTTTTT
NA	TRBJ1-2	NA	TRBV4-3	CASSQDGGNYGYTF	TGCGCCAGCAGCCAAGATGGAGGGAACTATGGCTACACCTTC